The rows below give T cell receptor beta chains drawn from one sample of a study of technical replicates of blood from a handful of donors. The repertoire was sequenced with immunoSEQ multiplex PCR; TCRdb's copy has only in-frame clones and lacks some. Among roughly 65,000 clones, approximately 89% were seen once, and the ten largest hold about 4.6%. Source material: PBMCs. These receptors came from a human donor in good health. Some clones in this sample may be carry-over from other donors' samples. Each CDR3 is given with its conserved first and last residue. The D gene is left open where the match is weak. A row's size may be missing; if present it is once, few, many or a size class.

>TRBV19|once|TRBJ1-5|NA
CASTPQGLVNQPQHF
TGTGCCAGTACCCCACAGGGCCTAGTTAATCAGCCCCAGCATTTT
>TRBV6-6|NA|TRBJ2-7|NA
CASSPNSGVVSREQYF
TGTGCCAGCAGCCCTAACTCGGGAGTAGTTTCGCGCGAGCAGTACTTC
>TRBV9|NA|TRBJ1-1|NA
CASSPRPDRNTEAFF
TGTGCCAGCAGCCCCCGTCCCGACAGGAACACTGAAGCTTTCTTT
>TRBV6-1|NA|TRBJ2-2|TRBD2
CASSDPGLAAWELFF
TGTGCCAGCAGTGACCCGGGACTAGCGGCCTGGGAGCTGTTTTTT
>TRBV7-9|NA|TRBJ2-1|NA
CASSGEVAGPSYNEQFF
TGTGCCAGCAGCGGGGAGGTGGCGGGGCCATCCTACAATGAGCAGTTCTTC
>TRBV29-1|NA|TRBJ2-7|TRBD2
CSVAEGLAGGYEQYF
TGCAGCGTTGCAGAGGGGCTAGCGGGAGGCTACGAGCAGTACTTC
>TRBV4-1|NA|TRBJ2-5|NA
CASSQTGVGTQYF
TGCGCCAGCAGCCAGACTGGCGTGGGGACCCAGTACTTC
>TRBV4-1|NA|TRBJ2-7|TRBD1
CASSRDRVKPYEQYF
TGCGCCAGCAGCCGGGACAGGGTCAAACCCTACGAGCAGTACTTC
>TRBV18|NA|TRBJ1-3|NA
CASSPDATVAKGPSSGNTIYF
TGTGCCAGCTCACCGGATGCGACAGTAGCCAAGGGGCCCAGCTCTGGAAACACCATATATTTT
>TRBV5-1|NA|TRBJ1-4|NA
CASSLEQGREKLFF
TGCGCCAGCAGCTTGGAACAGGGACGTGAAAAACTGTTTTTT
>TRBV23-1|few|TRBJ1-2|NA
CASSHSGTYGYTF
TGCGCCAGCAGTCACTCAGGAACCTATGGCTACACCTTC